The subject of this entry is one T cell receptor (beta chain). Its antigen target is currently unknown. No much larger clonotype is one base removed from it; base qualities were not supplied. The CDR3, from cysteine to phenylalanine, totals 15 residues. Only the CDR3 DNA stays, 45 bases, in frame from base 1. The germline V gene sets CDR1 to SGHVS and CDR2 to FQNEAQ. V gives up 5 bases and J gives up 1 base, and the segment between their germline ends measures 13 bases. Patients with autoimmune disease history or receiving systemic immunosuppression were excluded from the trial. Peripheral blood for TCR sequencing was collected from all dose cohorts at baseline, on cycle 4 day 1, and on cycle 7 day 1. The samples were drawn from a first-in-human, open-label, multicenter phase I dose-escalation trial of ivuxolimab. Adults with locally advanced or metastatic head and neck squamous cell, hepatocellular, melanoma or renal cell carcinoma were enrolled in the trial. Before TCR sequencing, CD4+ T cells and CD8+ T cells from peripheral blood were sorted into separate populations.

The data were obtained in a study of OX40 agonist ivuxolimab in advanced cancers. Regarding the study in general: The costimulatory receptor OX40 (CD134) was targeted by ivuxolimab, a fully human IgG2 agonistic monoclonal antibody. Intravenous ivuxolimab was administered to patients every 2 weeks at six dose levels: 0.01, 0.1, 0.3, 1.5, 3 and 10 mg/kg. Of the approximately 53 patients in dose escalation, 19 had hepatocellular carcinoma, about 15 had melanoma, 9 had renal cell carcinoma and 9 had head and neck cancer. A male proportion of roughly 80% and a mean age of approximately 60 years, ranging from 23 to 79, were recorded for the dose-escalation cohort. Patients were allowed to have had prior anti-PD-1, anti-PD-L1 or anti-CTLA-4 therapy, and approximately 39% of the dose-escalation patients had been treated with checkpoint inhibitors. Three dose-escalation patients achieved partial responses, one with hepatocellular carcinoma and two with cutaneous melanoma. The point of sequencing TCRbeta in the periphery was to test whether ivuxolimab changed TCR sequence diversity and drove clonal T-cell expansion. The paper reports the monotherapy dose-escalation portion (N ≈ 50 patients) of the phase I ivuxolimab trial. What the work shows at the level of the full study, not this receptor alone: After ivuxolimab, more expanded clones were found on average in CD8+ T cells than in CD4+ T cells. At doses of 0.1 to 3.0 mg/kg, clonal expansion of both CD4+ and CD8+ blood T cells was observed from baseline to week 6. The antigen specificity of the peripheral T cells that underwent clonal expansion was not determined. In the 0.1-3.0 mg/kg groups, partial responders had among the lowest normalized peripheral clonal expansion, particularly in CD8+ T cells. Low levels of normalized T-cell clonal expansion were also seen in some nonresponding patients.

Genomic DNA was extracted from sorted cells for sequencing of the TCRbeta CDR3 region. The immunoSEQ Assay was used for sequencing of TCRbeta CDR3 regions. TCRdb re-hosts the immuneACCESS table, in-frame sequences only. Its copies lack some clones; in the studies checked, an unresolved V gene accounts for under half of them, and the cause for the rest is not known. In this sample the table shows about 55,000 clones, 60% to 80% of which occur a single time. 4% to 4.5% of the sample is held by the ten biggest clonotypes. The chain is made from TRBV7-8 and TRBJ2-3; the D segment is perhaps TRBD1 or TRBD2, each sharing 6 matched bases. This specimen was CD4+ or CD8+ T cells sorted from blood, taken in a trial of the OX40 agonist ivuxolimab. The TCR was taken from an adult with an advanced solid tumor such as melanoma, head and neck, liver or kidney cancer. The CDR3 region has the sequence CASSRGPGGTDTQYF. The sequence in DNA is TGTGCCAGCAGCCGGGGGCCGGGGGGCACAGATACGCAGTATTTT.